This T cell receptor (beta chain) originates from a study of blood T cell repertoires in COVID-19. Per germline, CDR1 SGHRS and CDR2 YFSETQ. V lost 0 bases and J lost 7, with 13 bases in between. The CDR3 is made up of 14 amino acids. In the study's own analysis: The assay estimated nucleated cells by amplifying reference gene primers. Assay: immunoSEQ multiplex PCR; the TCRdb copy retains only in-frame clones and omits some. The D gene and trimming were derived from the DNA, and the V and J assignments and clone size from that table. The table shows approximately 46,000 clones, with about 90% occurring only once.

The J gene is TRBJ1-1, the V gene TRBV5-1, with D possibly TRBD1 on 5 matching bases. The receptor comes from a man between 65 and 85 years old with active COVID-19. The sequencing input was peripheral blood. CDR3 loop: CASSLAGGLDEAFF. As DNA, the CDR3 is TGCGCCAGCAGCTTGGCTGGGGGGTTAGATGAAGCTTTCTTT.